Each of the 11 T cell receptor beta chains below was sequenced from the same sample in a study of CD8 T cells in Susac syndrome. When the RNA was reverse transcribed, random hexamers were used with an input of roughly 0.45 to 1 ug. One entry per CDR3 protein results from TCRdb running MiXCR on the immunoSEQ multiplex PCR reads. The sample has 200,000 or so distinct CDR3 sequences, nearly 97% seen once. Sequences were obtained from CD4+ T cells from PBMCs. The origin of the receptors is a human donor with multiple sclerosis.

In the case of this clonotype: A junction end diverges from the germline sequence, so it may reflect a read error. J is TRBJ2-1 and V is TRBV2, with 7 bases aligning to TRBD2. CDR3 size: 14 residues. Germline CDR1 and CDR2: SNHLY and FYNNEI. The CDR3 region has the DNA TGTGCCCGCAGTGGGGGGGGGATTTACAATGAGCAGTTCTTC. Translated: CARSGGGIYNEQFF.

This clonotype has just a few counts. This chain links TRBV19 with TRBJ1-2, with D tentatively TRBD1 (6 bases). The CDR3 sequence is 13 residues long. CDR1 and CDR2 (germline): LNHDA, SQIVND (reference sequence). Trimming shortened V by 7 bases and J by 3 bases, and 12 bases separated the two germline ends. This CDR3 reads CASNAGGDYGYTF. The CDR3 DNA is TGTGCCAGTAATGCCGGGGGCGACTATGGCTACACCTTC.

The sample holds one count of this clonotype. The V gene is TRBV4-2, the J gene TRBJ2-3; the D call may be TRBD1 or TRBD2 (5 bases each). Trimming removed 4 bases from V and 4 bases from J, with 18 bases in between. The CDR3 covers 16 residues. Per germline, CDR1 LGHNA and CDR2 YNFKEQ. CDR3 sequence: CASSPRIGTPPDTQYF. CDR3 bases: TGTGCCAGCAGCCCACGGATCGGGACCCCACCAGATACGCAGTATTTT.

V usage is TRBV9 and J usage is TRBJ1-2, with 7 positions matching TRBD1. The V segment lost 3 bases and the J segment 0 bases; nucleotides outside the gene matches: 8. This CDR3 has 16 residues. CDR1 and CDR2 from the germline V gene are SGDLS and YYNGEE. DNA for the CDR3: TGTGCCAGCAGCGGCCGGGACAGAAGGACTAACTATGGCTACACCTTC. Amino acid sequence: CASSGRDRRTNYGYTF.

This clonotype has only one observation. CDR3 in DNA: TGCAGCGTTGGGGGTATTGTCACAGATACGCAGTATTTT. Residues: CSVGGIVTDTQYF. The chain employs TRBV29-1 and TRBJ2-3; the D is unclear. V was cut by 4 bases and J by 2 bases, with 10 bases left in between. The CDR3 length is 13 residues. Looked up from germline, CDR1 is SQVTM and CDR2 is ANQGSEA.

The chain joins TRBV28 to TRBJ1-6; D not resolved. The CDR3 runs to 11 residues. V gave up 2 bases and J gave up 9 bases, with 2 bases separating them. The germline CDR1 and CDR2 sequences are MDHEN and SYDVKM. Here the CDR3 reads CASSLSSPLHF. In DNA, the CDR3 is TGTGCCAGCAGTTTAAGTTCACCCCTCCACTTT.

In this sample, this clonotype turned up a few times. This rearrangement joins TRBV28 to TRBJ2-1, with D unclear. The ends were cut back, 2 bases at V and 2 bases at J, with 4 bases in the middle. The V gene's germline CDR1 is MDHEN and CDR2 SYDVKM. The CDR3 consists of 13 residues. CDR3 in amino acids: CASSLTTYNEQFF. CDR3 nucleotide sequence: TGTGCCAGCAGTTTAACCACCTACAATGAGCAGTTCTTC.

The chain joins TRBV20-1 to TRBJ2-3; D remains ambiguous. This CDR3 region has 12 residues. Trimming pared 6 bases from V and 2 bases from J, leaving 9 bases between. In germline, CDR1 is DFQATT, CDR2 SNEGSKA (reference sequence). The CDR3 nucleotides read TGCAGTGCCAGACCCTACACAGATACGCAGTATTTT. This codes for CSARPYTDTQYF.

The V gene is TRBV14, the J gene TRBJ1-1, with D tentatively TRBD1 (5 bases). CDR3 length: 15 amino acids. The germline V gene has CDR1 SGHDN and CDR2 FVKESK. With 4 bases removed from V and 0 bases from J, the gap between germline ends came to 12 bases. The CDR3 DNA is TGTGCCAGCAGCCCCCGCAGACAGATGAACACTGAAGCTTTCTTT. Translated, it gives CASSPRRQMNTEAFF.

V is TRBV20-1 and J is TRBJ2-3, with D unresolved. V was shortened by 3 bases and J by 6 bases, with 10 bases between the two germline ends. The CDR3 sequence is 12 residues long. CDR1 and CDR2 (germline): DFQATT, SNEGSKA (reference sequence). CDR3 sequence reads: CSARQPGDTQYF. CDR3 DNA sequence: TGCAGTGCTAGGCAGCCTGGGGATACGCAGTATTTT.

This chain uses TRBV20-1 with TRBJ2-3; 8 bases fit TRBD1. Germline V gives CDR1 DFQATT, CDR2 SNEGSKA (reference sequence). The CDR3 runs to 12 residues. Trimming took 6 bases from V and 4 from J; bases not matched to a gene: 3. In DNA, the CDR3 is TGCAGTGCAGCAGGGGGCGCAGATACGCAGTATTTT. Protein product: CSAAGGADTQYF.